Listed here are 13 T cell receptor beta chains from one sample, sequenced in a study of OX40 agonist ivuxolimab in advanced cancers. Clones were read by immunoSEQ multiplex PCR, and TCRdb kept only the in-frame ones, dropping some. Here the sample spans approximately 100,000 clones, 75% to 95% being singletons. The sample consisted of CD4+ or CD8+ T cells sorted from blood, taken in a trial of the OX40 agonist ivuxolimab. These receptors came from an adult with an advanced solid tumor such as melanoma, head and neck, liver or kidney cancer.

V is TRBV4-3 and J is TRBJ2-3, with TRBD2 identical over 11 bases. The junction had 8 bases not matched to a gene; V was cut back by 0 bases and J by 0 bases. The V gene's germline CDR1 is LGHNA and CDR2 YSLEER. This CDR3 contains 19 residues. The DNA for the CDR3 is TGCGCCAGCAGCCAAGATTTGGGACTAGCGGTTTTTAGCACAGATACGCAGTATTTT. Translated, it gives CASSQDLGLAVFSTDTQYF.

The V and J genes are TRBV6-5 and TRBJ1-3, with D possibly TRBD1 on 5 matching bases. V lost 6 bases and J lost 2, with 11 bases in between. This CDR3 is built from 14 residues. The germline CDR1 and CDR2 sequences are MNHEY and SVGAGI. The CDR3, as DNA: TGTGCCAGCAGCATCCAGGGTACTGGAAACACCATATATTTT. Protein sequence: CASSIQGTGNTIYF.

The CDR3 spells CASSPSILLAGGHRETQYF. CDR3 DNA sequence: TGCGCCAGCAGTCCCTCCATCCTACTAGCGGGAGGGCACCGTGAGACCCAGTACTTC. This rearrangement joins TRBV10-2 to TRBJ2-5; TRBD2 aligns across 13 bases. The germline V gene encodes CDR1 WSHSY and CDR2 SAAADI. After removal of 5 bases from V and 5 bases from J, the junction contained 17 bases not matched to a gene. The CDR3 covers 19 residues.

This chain connects TRBV19 to TRBJ2-2; D may be TRBD1 or TRBD2 (5 bases each). Trimming cost V 3 bases and J 1 base, with 12 bases left between them. This CDR3 has 16 residues. Germline CDR1 reads LNHDA; CDR2 reads SQIVND (reference sequence). CDR3 amino acids: CASSIPGTLNTGELFF. CDR3 DNA: TGTGCCAGTAGTATCCCAGGGACGTTGAACACCGGGGAGCTGTTTTTT.

This clone was picked up one time. The chain links TRBV11-2 to TRBJ2-7; D is undetermined. Deletions cut 0 bases from V and 3 bases from J, with 12 bases between. The germline V gene encodes CDR1 SGHAT and CDR2 FQNNGV. This CDR3 has 15 amino acids. In nucleotides, the CDR3 is TGTGCCAGCAGCTTAGATAGGGCATCGGGCTACGAGCAGTACTTC. It translates to CASSLDRASGYEQYF.

The chain has TRBV7-6 and TRBJ2-3; tentative D call: TRBD2 (7 bases). Germline values: CDR1 SGHVS, CDR2 FNYEAQ. This CDR3 is 13 amino acids long. V dropped 5 bases and J dropped 6 bases, with 12 bases sitting between them. The CDR3 coding sequence is TGTGCCAGCAGCAGGGGGAGGGACGATACGCAGTATTTT. This sequence encodes CASSRGRDDTQYF.

The chain employs TRBV4-3 and TRBJ2-7; tentatively, D is TRBD1 or TRBD2 (5 bases each). V was shortened by 3 bases and J by 3 bases, with 18 bases between the two germline ends. Germline V gene sequence: CDR1 LGHNA, CDR2 YSLEER. The CDR3 length is 16 residues. This CDR3 is CASSHQYPGPFYEQYF. For the CDR3, the DNA is TGCGCCAGCAGCCACCAATATCCGGGACCATTCTACGAGCAGTACTTC.

V and J are TRBV7-9 and TRBJ2-1, with D unresolved. The CDR3 contains 13 residues. The V end was cut by 1 base, the J end by 9 bases, with 10 bases between. Germline lookup yields CDR1 SEHNR and CDR2 FQNEAQ (reference sequence). DNA for the CDR3: TGTGCCAGCAGCTTAGGGTCGTGGGGTGAGCAGTTCTTC. Translating it yields CASSLGSWGEQFF.

This chain uses TRBV5-4 with TRBJ2-7; 7 bases are a match to TRBD2. After removal of 4 bases from V and 2 bases from J, the junction contained 6 bases not matched to a gene. From germline, CDR1 is SGHNT and CDR2 YYREEE (reference sequence). CDR3 length equals 14 residues. CDR3 sequence (DNA): TGTGCCAGCAGCCGTACCGGGACTACCTACGAGCAGTACTTC. Its translation is CASSRTGTTYEQYF.

This chain connects TRBV7-2 to TRBJ2-7, with D maybe TRBD2 (6 bases). This CDR3 has 14 amino acids. Trimming stripped 5 bases from V and 2 bases from J, with 13 bases between. CDR1 and CDR2 from the germline V gene are SGHTA and FQGNSA. CDR3: CASSPGGGAYEQYF. The CDR3 DNA follows: TGTGCCAGCAGCCCCGGGGGAGGAGCCTACGAGCAGTACTTC.

To note about this clone: The junction does not match germline at one end; this may be a read error. The chain combines TRBV15 with TRBJ2-7; D gene ambiguous. Germline V gene sequence: CDR1 LNHNV, CDR2 YYDKDF (reference sequence). The CDR3 spans 9 residues. In DNA form, the CDR3 reads TGTGCCACCAGCCCACGAAAACACTTC. This encodes CATSPRKHF.

This rearrangement joins TRBV6-1 to TRBJ2-5; 7 bases are a match to TRBD2. With 3 bases clipped from V and 4 bases from J, the junction kept 17 bases outside the gene matches. The CDR3 has 18 residues. Germline V lookup: CDR1 MNHNS, CDR2 SASEGT. CDR3 residues: CASSDGTWGEGRGETQYF. The CDR3 DNA follows: TGTGCCAGCAGTGATGGCACTTGGGGAGAGGGGAGGGGAGAGACCCAGTACTTC.

The V call is TRBV6-6, the J call TRBJ1-3, with D possibly matching TRBD1 (6 bases). The ends were cut back, 6 bases at V and 1 base at J, with 13 bases in the middle. CDR1 and CDR2 (germline): MNHNY, SVGAGI (reference sequence). The CDR3 runs 15 residues. Here the CDR3 reads CASRTGQPSGNTIYF. CDR3 DNA: TGTGCCAGCAGAACCGGACAGCCTTCTGGAAACACCATATATTTT.